Sequencing of this T cell receptor (beta chain) was carried out in a study of T cells in Graves' hyperthyroidism and ophthalmopathy. The investigators amplified TCR beta CDR3 regions from RNA transcripts. The HTBI set primed first-round TCR CDR3 RT-PCR. TCRdb recomputed calls from the multiplex PCR reads with MiXCR, one row per CDR3 protein. The sample includes fewer than 900,000 distinct CDR3 sequences, about 19% of them seen just once. This clonotype turned up a few times. Its specificity is unknown. The study's findings and limits: Within blood appeared most thyroid clonotypes that had expanded above 0.001.

Those patients with uncontrolled infection, other autoimmune disease, pregnancy or lactation were excluded. Thyroid ultrasound and orbital computed tomography, with clinical symptoms and serum thyroxine and TRAb, informed diagnoses. Cells are PBMCs isolated from about 10 ml of fresh blood. Input material: blood. The TCR was taken from a woman in her 50s with Graves' hyperthyroidism that later progressed to Graves' ophthalmopathy.

CDR3 sequence: CASSSTAATRRETQYF. DNA for the CDR3: TGTGCCAGCAGTTCAACTGCTGCAACCCGGAGGGAGACCCAGTACTTC. V gene TRBV27 combines with J gene TRBJ2-5; possible D gene TRBD2, 5 bases. This CDR3 is 16 amino acids long. Per germline, CDR1 MNHEY and CDR2 SMNVEV (reference sequence). The V end was cut by 4 bases, the J end by 5 bases, with 20 bases between.